Described below is a single T cell receptor beta chain sequence and its context. The CDR3 contains 14 residues. V lost 5 bases and J lost 1; bases outside the gene matches: 4. Germline loops: CDR1 LGHDT, CDR2 YNNKEL (reference sequence). Enrolled during active infection, Seattle patients were then followed longitudinally. This record comes from a study of blood T cell repertoires in COVID-19. Study in general: Samples came from the United States, Italy and Spain, spanning acute and convalescent COVID-19. PBMCs, B-cell-depleted T cells, or T cells provided the cDNA or gDNA that made up the material.

As handled by the study authors: Estimates of nucleated cell counts were drawn from the amplification of reference gene primers. The method was immunoSEQ multiplex PCR; TCRdb's version includes in-frame clones alone and lacks a portion of them. That table is the source of V, J and clone size, and D and trimming were worked out from the DNA. Of approximately 300,000 clones listed, approximately 89% are singletons. The source is a woman younger than 45 with COVID-19, enrolled during active disease. This chain uses TRBV3-1 (or the pseudogene TRBV3-2) with TRBJ2-5; 7 nucleotides match TRBD2. Sequenced: peripheral blood. DNA of the CDR3: TGTGCCAGCAGCGATCGGGGGGTCCAAGAGACCCAGTACTTC. This encodes CASSDRGVQETQYF.